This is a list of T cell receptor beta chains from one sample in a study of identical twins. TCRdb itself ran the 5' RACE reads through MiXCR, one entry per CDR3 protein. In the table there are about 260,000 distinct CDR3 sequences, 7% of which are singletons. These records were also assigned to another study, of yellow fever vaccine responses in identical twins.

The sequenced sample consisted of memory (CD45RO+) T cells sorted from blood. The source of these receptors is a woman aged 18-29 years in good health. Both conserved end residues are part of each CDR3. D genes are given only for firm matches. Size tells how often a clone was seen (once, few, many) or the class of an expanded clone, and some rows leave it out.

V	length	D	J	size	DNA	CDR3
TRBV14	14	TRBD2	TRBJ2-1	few	TGTGCCAGCACAGCCGGGGGGACTTACAATGAGCAGTTCTTC	CASTAGGTYNEQFF
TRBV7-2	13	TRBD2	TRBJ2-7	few	TGTGCCAGCAGCCGCCTACTAGCGGGCGAGCAGTACTTC	CASSRLLAGEQYF
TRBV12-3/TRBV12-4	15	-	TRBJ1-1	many	TGTGCCAGCAGACCCAACGTCGGGGGGGGCACTGAAGCTTTCTTT	CASRPNVGGGTEAFF
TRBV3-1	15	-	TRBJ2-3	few	TGTGCCAGCAGCCAAGATCCTGTGACAGAGGATACGCAGTATTTT	CASSQDPVTEDTQYF
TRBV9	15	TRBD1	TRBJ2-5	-	TGTGCCAGCAGCGAGGAACAGGGGGACGGGGAGACCCAGTACTTC	CASSEEQGDGETQYF
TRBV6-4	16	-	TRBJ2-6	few	TGTGCCAGCAGTGAGCGGGACAGCTCTGGGGCCAACGTCCTGACTTTC	CASSERDSSGANVLTF
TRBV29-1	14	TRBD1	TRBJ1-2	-	TGCAGCGTTGTGGGGACAGGGGGCGATTATGGCTACACCTTC	CSVVGTGGDYGYTF
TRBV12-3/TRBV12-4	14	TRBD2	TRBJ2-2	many	TGTGCCAGCAGCTCTAGCGGGGTCACCGGGGAGCTGTTTTTT	CASSSSGVTGELFF
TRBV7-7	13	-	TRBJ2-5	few	TGTGCCAGCAGCTTAGCGATAGGGGAGACCCAGTACTTC	CASSLAIGETQYF
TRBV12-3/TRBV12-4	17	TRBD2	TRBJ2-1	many	TGTGCCAGCAGCCGAGGCCTTAGCGGGAGTAGTTACAATGAGCAGTTCTTC	CASSRGLSGSSYNEQFF
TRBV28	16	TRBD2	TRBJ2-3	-	TGTGCCAGCAGTTTCCCTAGGGCGGGGGGAGCAGATACGCAGTATTTT	CASSFPRAGGADTQYF
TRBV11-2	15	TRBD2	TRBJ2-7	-	TGTGCCAGCAGCTCTGTACTAGCGGGAGTTTACGAGCAGTACTTC	CASSSVLAGVYEQYF
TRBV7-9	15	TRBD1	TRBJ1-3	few	TGTGCCAGCAGCACTCAGGGGGGGACTGGAAACACCATATATTTT	CASSTQGGTGNTIYF
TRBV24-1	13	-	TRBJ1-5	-	TGTGCCACCAGTGCTTTGGGAAACCAGCCCCAGCATTTT	CATSALGNQPQHF
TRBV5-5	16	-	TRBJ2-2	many	TGTGCCAGCAGCCCCCGGACAGACACGAACACCGGGGAGCTGTTTTTT	CASSPRTDTNTGELFF
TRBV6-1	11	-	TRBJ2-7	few	TGTGCCAGCAGTGAACTATACGAGCAGTACTTC	CASSELYEQYF
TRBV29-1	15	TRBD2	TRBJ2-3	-	TGCAGCGTGAACAGGGTCCTAGCGGGGACAGATACGCAGTATTTT	CSVNRVLAGTDTQYF
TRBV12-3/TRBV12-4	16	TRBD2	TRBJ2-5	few	TGTGCCAGCAGCCGAGCAGAACTAGCGGGAGTGGAGACCCAGTACTTC	CASSRAELAGVETQYF
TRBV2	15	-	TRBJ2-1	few	TGTGCCAGCAGAGCCTCCGGACAGATCAGGGGTGAGCAGTTCTTC	CASRASGQIRGEQFF
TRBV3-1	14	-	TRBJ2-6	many	TGTGCCAGCAGCCTATTGTCTGGGGCCAACGTCCTGACTTTC	CASSLLSGANVLTF
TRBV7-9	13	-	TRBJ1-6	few	TGTGCCAGCAGCGATAACACAGATTCACCCCTCCACTTT	CASSDNTDSPLHF
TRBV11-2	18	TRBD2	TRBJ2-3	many	TGTGCCAGCAGCCAAAATGCTCGGTCTAGCGGGGGGGCGGATACGCAGTATTTT	CASSQNARSSGGADTQYF
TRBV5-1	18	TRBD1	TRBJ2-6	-	TGCGCCAGCAGCTTGGTGGCAGGGGGTATCTCTGGGGCCAACGTCCTGACTTTC	CASSLVAGGISGANVLTF
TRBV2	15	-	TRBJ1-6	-	TGTGCCAGCAGTGAAGCAACAGGGTACAATTCACCCCTCCACTTT	CASSEATGYNSPLHF
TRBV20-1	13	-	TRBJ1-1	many	TGCAGTGCCGAAGCGGGGTTCGGCACTGAAGCTTTCTTT	CSAEAGFGTEAFF